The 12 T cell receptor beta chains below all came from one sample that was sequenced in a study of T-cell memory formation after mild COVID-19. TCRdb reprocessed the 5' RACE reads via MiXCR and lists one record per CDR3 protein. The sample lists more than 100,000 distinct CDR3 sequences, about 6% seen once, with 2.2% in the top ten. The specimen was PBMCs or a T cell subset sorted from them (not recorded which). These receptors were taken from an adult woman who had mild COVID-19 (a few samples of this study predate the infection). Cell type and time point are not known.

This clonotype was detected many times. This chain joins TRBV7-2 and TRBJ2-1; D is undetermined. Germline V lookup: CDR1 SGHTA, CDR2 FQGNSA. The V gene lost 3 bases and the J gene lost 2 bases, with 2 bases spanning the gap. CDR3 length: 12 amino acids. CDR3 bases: TGTGCCAGCAGCTTTACCTACAATGAGCAGTTCTTC. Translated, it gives CASSFTYNEQFF.

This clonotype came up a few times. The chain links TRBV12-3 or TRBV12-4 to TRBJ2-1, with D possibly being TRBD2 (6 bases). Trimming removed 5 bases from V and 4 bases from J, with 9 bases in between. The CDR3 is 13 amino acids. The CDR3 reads CASSTGVYNEQFF. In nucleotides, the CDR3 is TGTGCCAGCAGTACGGGAGTTTACAATGAGCAGTTCTTC.

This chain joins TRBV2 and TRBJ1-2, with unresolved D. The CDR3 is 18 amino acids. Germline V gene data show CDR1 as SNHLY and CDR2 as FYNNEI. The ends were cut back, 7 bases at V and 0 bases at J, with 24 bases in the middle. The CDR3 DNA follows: TGTGCCAGCACTCCCTATGGTCTCGCGAAAAGGGCTAACTATGGCTACACCTTC. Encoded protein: CASTPYGLAKRANYGYTF.

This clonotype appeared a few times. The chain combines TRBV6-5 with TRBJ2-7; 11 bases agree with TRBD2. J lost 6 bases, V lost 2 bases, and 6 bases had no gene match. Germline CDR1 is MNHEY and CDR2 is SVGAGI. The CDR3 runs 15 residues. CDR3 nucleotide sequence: TGTGCCAGCAGTTACGCCTTAGCGGGAGGGTTCGAGCAGTACTTC. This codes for CASSYALAGGFEQYF.

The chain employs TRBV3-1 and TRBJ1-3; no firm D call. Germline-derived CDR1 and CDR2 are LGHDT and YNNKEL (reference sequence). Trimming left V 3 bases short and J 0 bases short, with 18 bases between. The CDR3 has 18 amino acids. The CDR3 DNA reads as TGTGCCAGCAGCCACAGAAAAAAGGCACTGATCTCTGGAAACACCATATATTTT. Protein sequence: CASSHRKKALISGNTIYF.

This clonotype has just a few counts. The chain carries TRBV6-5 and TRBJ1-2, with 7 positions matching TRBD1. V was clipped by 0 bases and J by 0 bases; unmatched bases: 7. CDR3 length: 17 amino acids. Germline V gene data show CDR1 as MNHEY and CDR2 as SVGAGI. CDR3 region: CASSYSHRGQANYGYTF. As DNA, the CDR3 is TGTGCCAGCAGTTACTCCCACAGGGGCCAGGCTAACTATGGCTACACCTTC.

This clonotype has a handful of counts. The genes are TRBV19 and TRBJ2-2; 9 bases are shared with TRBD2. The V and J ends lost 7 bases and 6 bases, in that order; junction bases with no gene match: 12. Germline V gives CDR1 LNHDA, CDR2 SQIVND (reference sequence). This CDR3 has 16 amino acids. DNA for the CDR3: TGTGCCAGTACCCTTACCTTGACTAGCGGACCCGGGGAGCTGTTTTTT. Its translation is CASTLTLTSGPGELFF. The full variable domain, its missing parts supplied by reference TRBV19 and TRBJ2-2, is DGGITQSPKYLFRKEGQNVTLSCEQNLNHDAMYWYRQDPGQGLRLIYYSQIVNDFQKGDIAEGYSVSREKKESFPLTVTSAQKNPTAFYLCASTLTLTSGPGELFFGEGSRLTVL.

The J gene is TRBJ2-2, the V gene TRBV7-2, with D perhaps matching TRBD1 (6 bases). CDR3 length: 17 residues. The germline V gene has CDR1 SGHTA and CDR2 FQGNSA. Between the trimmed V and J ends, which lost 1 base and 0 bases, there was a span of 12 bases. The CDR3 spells CASSLVGYRANTGELFF. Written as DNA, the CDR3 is TGTGCCAGCAGCTTAGTCGGGTACAGGGCGAACACCGGGGAGCTGTTTTTT. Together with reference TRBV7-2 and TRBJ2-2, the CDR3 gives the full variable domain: GAGVSQSPSNKVTEKGKDVELRCDPISGHTALYWYRQSLGQGLEFLIYFQGNSAPDKSGLPSDRFSAERTGGSVSTLTIQRTQQEDSAVYLCASSLVGYRANTGELFFGEGSRLTVL.

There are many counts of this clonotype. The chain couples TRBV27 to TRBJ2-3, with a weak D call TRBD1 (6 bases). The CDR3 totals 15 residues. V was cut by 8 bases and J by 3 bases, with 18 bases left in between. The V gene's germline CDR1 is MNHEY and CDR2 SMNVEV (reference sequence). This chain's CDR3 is CASLPYGQGTDTQYF. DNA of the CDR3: TGTGCCAGCCTACCCTATGGCCAGGGGACAGATACGCAGTATTTT.

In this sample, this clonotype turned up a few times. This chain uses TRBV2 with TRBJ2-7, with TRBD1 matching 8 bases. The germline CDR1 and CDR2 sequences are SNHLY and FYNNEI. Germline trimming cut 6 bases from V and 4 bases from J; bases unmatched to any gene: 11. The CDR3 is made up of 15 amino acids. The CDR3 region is CASSSSGTGLYEQYF. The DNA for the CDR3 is TGTGCCAGCAGCAGCTCCGGGACAGGCCTTTACGAGCAGTACTTC.

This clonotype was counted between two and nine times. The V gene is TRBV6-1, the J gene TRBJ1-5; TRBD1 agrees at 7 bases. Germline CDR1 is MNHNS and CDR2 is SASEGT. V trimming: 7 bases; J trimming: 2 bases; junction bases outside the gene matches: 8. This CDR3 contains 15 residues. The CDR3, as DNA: TGTGCCAGCAATCCGACAGGGAAAGGCAATCAGCCCCAGCATTTT. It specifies CASNPTGKGNQPQHF.

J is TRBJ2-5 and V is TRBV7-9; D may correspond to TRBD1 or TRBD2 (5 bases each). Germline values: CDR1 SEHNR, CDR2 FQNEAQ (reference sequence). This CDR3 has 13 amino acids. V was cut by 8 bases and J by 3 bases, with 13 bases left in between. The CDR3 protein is CASLGTNEETQYF. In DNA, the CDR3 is TGTGCCAGCCTAGGGACGAACGAAGAGACCCAGTACTTC.